Presented here are 14 T cell receptor beta chains from one specimen sequenced in a study of cytomegalovirus exposure and HLA in healthy donors. Amplification used 60 Vbeta primers and 13 Jbeta primers. Assay: immunoSEQ multiplex PCR; the TCRdb copy retains only in-frame clones and omits some. The top ten clones hold 2.5% to 3% of a sample with about 130,000 clones, about two thirds of them seen once. The sequenced material came from PBMCs. The receptors were sampled from a human donor in good health.

The chain is built from TRBV5-4 and TRBJ2-5; 11 bases match TRBD1. From germline, CDR1 is SGHNT and CDR2 YYREEE (reference sequence). The V and J ends lost 6 bases and 1 base, in that order; junction bases with no gene match: 5. This CDR3 is built from 15 residues. The CDR3 loop reads CASKRTGGLQETQYF. The CDR3, as DNA: TGTGCCAGCAAGCGGACAGGGGGCCTCCAAGAGACCCAGTACTTC.

V and J are TRBV11-2 and TRBJ2-7; TRBD2 matches at 8 bases. Trimming took 7 bases from V and 0 from J; bases not matched to a gene: 5. The CDR3 length is 14 residues. Germline CDR1 SGHAT, CDR2 FQNNGV. The CDR3 nucleotides read TGTGCCAGCACCCAAGCGGGGGCCTCCTACGAGCAGTACTTC. Protein sequence: CASTQAGASYEQYF.

This chain connects TRBV9 to TRBJ2-3; 10 nucleotides line up with TRBD2. Germline-derived CDR1 and CDR2 are SGDLS and YYNGEE. This CDR3 is 15 amino acids long. The V and J ends lost 1 base and 1 base, in that order; junction bases with no gene match: 0. CDR3: CASSVLAGGTDTQYF. CDR3 nucleotide sequence: TGTGCCAGCAGCGTACTAGCGGGGGGCACAGATACGCAGTATTTT.

This sequence joins TRBV6-1 and TRBJ1-3; D not resolved. The germline V gene encodes CDR1 MNHNS and CDR2 SASEGT. The germline V and J ends were trimmed by 7 bases and 2 bases, with 12 bases remaining between them. The CDR3 is 14 residues long. DNA of the CDR3: TGTGCCAGCAATGTTCCGGGAGCTGGAAACACCATATATTTT. Its translation is CASNVPGAGNTIYF.

This chain uses TRBV23-1 with TRBJ1-5, with D perhaps TRBD1 (5 bases). TRBV23-1 is classed as an ORF, of uncertain function. The CDR3 sequence is 14 residues long. V dropped 10 bases and J dropped 5 bases, with 18 bases sitting between them. The CDR3 DNA follows: TGCGCCATTACCCAATTCGGAGGGGATCAGCCCCAGCATTTT. Translated: CAITQFGGDQPQHF.

This clone showed up just a few times. V usage is TRBV5-4 and J usage is TRBJ2-2; D is unclear. The length of the CDR3 is 13 residues. Germline V CDR1 and CDR2: SGHNT, YYREEE (reference sequence). Trimming left V 4 bases short and J 5 bases short, with 9 bases between. CDR3 sequence: CASSPGWTGELFF. The CDR3 nucleotides are TGTGCCAGCAGCCCCGGTTGGACCGGGGAGCTGTTTTTT.

As for this clone: The junction and the germline gene differ at one end; a read error may be behind it. The CDR3 DNA follows: TGTGCCACCAGCAGAGATAAGGGGGTTCGCTACAATAAGCAGTTCTTC. Its translation is CATSRDKGVRYNKQFF. The chain couples TRBV15 to TRBJ2-1; D possibly corresponds to TRBD1 (6 bases). Germline assignment: CDR1 LNHNV and CDR2 YYDKDF (reference sequence). The CDR3 contains 16 residues.

The chain couples TRBV5-1 to TRBJ2-7; possibly TRBD1 for D (6 bases). CDR1 is SGHRS, CDR2 YFSETQ, per germline. V lost 4 bases and J 1 base, leaving 9 bases between the germline ends. This CDR3 is 13 amino acids long. The CDR3: CASSRDNSYEQYF. CDR3 DNA sequence: TGCGCCAGCAGCAGGGACAATTCCTACGAGCAGTACTTC.

J is TRBJ2-1 and V is TRBV18; TRBD1 is a possible D gene (6 bases). This CDR3 has 12 residues. The germline V and J ends were trimmed by 8 bases and 9 bases, with 14 bases remaining between them. Germline V gene lookup returns CDR1 KGHSH and CDR2 LQKENI. This chain's CDR3 is CASTGIGGEQFF. The DNA for the CDR3 is TGTGCCAGCACCGGCATAGGGGGTGAGCAGTTCTTC.

J is TRBJ2-7 and V is TRBV6-5, with TRBD1 matching over 10 bases. V lost 6 bases and J lost 3; bases outside the gene matches: 8. The CDR3 is 15 amino acids. CDR1 and CDR2 from the germline V gene are MNHEY and SVGAGI. CDR3 coding DNA: TGTGCCAGCAGCTCCCCGGGACAGGGGTTCTACGAGCAGTACTTC. Amino acids: CASSSPGQGFYEQYF.

This clone was found once. The gene calls are TRBV7-3 and TRBJ2-7, with D perhaps matching TRBD1 (5 bases). The CDR3 is 14 residues long. CDR1 and CDR2 (germline): SGHTA, FQGTGA. Trimming removed 8 bases at V and 2 bases at J, with 16 bases between. CDR3 nucleotide sequence: TGTGCCAGCTCCCCCCATGACAGAACCTACGAGCAGTACTTC. Residues: CASSPHDRTYEQYF.

This clone has just a few counts. J is TRBJ2-2 and V is TRBV6-6; possibly TRBD2 for D (5 bases). The CDR3 sequence is 13 residues long. The V end lost 7 bases, the J end lost 6 bases, and 12 bases lay between the germline ends. Germline-derived CDR1 and CDR2 are MNHNY and SVGAGI (reference sequence). This chain's CDR3 is CASTGRGSGELFF. CDR3 in DNA: TGTGCCAGCACTGGACGGGGATCCGGGGAGCTGTTTTTT.

In its sample, this clone was seen a few times. Distinct nucleotide sequences in the sample also encode this CDR3. The chain carries TRBV29-1 and TRBJ1-1; 9 positions agree with TRBD1. The CDR3 consists of 12 residues. CDR1 and CDR2 from the germline V gene are SQVTM and ANQGSEA. Unmatched junction bases numbered 3, after V lost 5 bases and J lost 5 bases. In nucleotides, the CDR3 is TGCAGCGTTTCGACAGGGGGTACTGAAGCTTTCTTT. Translating it yields CSVSTGGTEAFF.

The chain recombines TRBV27 with TRBJ1-5; 9 bases match TRBD1. Germline V CDR1 and CDR2: MNHEY, SMNVEV (reference sequence). The J segment lost 15 bases and the V segment lost 1 base, leaving 10 bases of the junction unmatched. The CDR3 has 14 amino acids. DNA of the CDR3: TGTGCCAGCAGTTTATTTCCCAGGACAGGGGCATGGCATTTT. Protein product: CASSLFPRTGAWHF.